This TCR beta chain was sequenced for a study of blood T cell repertoires in COVID-19. Study at large: Spain, Italy and the United States supplied samples that represented acute and convalescent COVID-19.

V shed 4 bases and J shed 3 bases, with 18 bases lying between them. The CDR3 runs 16 residues. CDR1 is LGHDT, CDR2 YNNKEL, per germline (reference sequence). Only in-frame clones appear in the TCRdb table, and some are missing; sequencing was by immunoSEQ multiplex PCR. Here the sample spans fewer than 200,000 clones, around nine tenths being singletons. The chain combines TRBV3-1 (or the pseudogene TRBV3-2) with TRBJ1-1; D unclear. This clonotype originated in a man aged 50 to 60 with acute or convalescent COVID-19. Sequenced: peripheral blood. CDR3 amino acids: CASSPDQRPGDTEAFF. Written as DNA, the CDR3 is TGTGCCAGCAGCCCAGACCAGAGGCCCGGGGACACTGAAGCTTTCTTT.